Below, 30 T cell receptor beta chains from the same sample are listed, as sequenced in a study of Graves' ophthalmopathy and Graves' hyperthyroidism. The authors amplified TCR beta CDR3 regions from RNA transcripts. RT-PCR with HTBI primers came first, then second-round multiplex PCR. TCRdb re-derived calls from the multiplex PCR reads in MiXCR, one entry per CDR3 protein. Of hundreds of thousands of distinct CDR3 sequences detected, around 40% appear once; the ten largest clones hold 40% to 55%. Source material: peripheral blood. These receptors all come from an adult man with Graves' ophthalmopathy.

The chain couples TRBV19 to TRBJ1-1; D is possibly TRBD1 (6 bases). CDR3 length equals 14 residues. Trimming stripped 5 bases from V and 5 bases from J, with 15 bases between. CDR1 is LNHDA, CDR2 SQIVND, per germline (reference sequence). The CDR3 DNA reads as TGTGCCAGTAGTTTCCAGGGGAGTAGGACTGAAGCTTTCTTT. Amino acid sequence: CASSFQGSRTEAFF.

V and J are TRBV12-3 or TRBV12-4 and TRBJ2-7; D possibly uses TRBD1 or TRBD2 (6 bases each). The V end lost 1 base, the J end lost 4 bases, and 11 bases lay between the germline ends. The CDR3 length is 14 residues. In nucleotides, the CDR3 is TGTGCCAGCAGTTTAGGGCAGGGGAGGTACGAGCAGTACTTC. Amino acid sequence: CASSLGQGRYEQYF.

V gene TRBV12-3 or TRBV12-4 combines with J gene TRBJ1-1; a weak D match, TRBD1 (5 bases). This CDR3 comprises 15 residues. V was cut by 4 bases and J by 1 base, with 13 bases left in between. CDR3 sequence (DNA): TGTGCCAGCAGTTACGGGGCAGGGCCGAACACTGAAGCTTTCTTT. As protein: CASSYGAGPNTEAFF.

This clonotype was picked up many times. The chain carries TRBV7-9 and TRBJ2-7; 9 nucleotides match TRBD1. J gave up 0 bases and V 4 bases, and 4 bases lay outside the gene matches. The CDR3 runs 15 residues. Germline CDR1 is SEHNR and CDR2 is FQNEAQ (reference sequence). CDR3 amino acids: CASSSGQGSSYEQYF. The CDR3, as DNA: TGTGCCAGCAGCTCAGGACAGGGGTCCTCCTACGAGCAGTACTTC.

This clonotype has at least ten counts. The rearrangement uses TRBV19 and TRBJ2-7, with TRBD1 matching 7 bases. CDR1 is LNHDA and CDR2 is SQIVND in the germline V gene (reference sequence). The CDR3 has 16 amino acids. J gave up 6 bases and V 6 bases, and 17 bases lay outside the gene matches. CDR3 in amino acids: CASSGRGPMGASEQYF. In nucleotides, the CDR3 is TGTGCCAGTAGCGGAAGGGGGCCTATGGGTGCATCCGAGCAGTACTTC.

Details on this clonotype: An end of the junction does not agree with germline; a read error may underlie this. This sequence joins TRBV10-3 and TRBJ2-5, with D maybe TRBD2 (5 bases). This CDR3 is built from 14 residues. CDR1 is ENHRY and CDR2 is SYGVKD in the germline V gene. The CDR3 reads CASSYRDSKETQYF. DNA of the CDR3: TGTGCCAGCAGTTACCGGGATTCAAAAGAGACCCAGTACTTC.

Written as DNA, the CDR3 is TGTGCCAGCAGCCAAGTTCGGGGTCTCTACGAGCAGTACTTC. Translation: CASSQVRGLYEQYF. This chain joins TRBV7-9 and TRBJ2-7; D is possibly TRBD2 (5 bases). V lost 5 bases to trimming and J lost 3 bases, with 14 bases between them. CDR1 and CDR2 (germline): SEHNR, FQNEAQ (reference sequence). The CDR3 runs 14 residues.

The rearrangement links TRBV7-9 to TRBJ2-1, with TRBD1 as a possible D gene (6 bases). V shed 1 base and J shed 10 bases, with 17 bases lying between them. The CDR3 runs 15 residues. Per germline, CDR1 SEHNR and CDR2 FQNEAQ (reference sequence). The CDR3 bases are TGTGCCAGCAGCTTAGACGGCCCCCCAGGGGACGAGCAGTTCTTC. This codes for CASSLDGPPGDEQFF.

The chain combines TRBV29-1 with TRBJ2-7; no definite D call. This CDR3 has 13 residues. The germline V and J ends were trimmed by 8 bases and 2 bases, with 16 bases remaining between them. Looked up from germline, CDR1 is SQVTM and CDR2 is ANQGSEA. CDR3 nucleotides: TGCAGCCAAGAGTTTCGCTTAACCTACGAGCAGTACTTC. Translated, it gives CSQEFRLTYEQYF.

The CDR3 reads CASSESGPNEKLFF. The CDR3 nucleotides read TGCGCCAGCAGTGAGTCAGGGCCTAATGAAAAACTGTTTTTT. This rearrangement joins TRBV10-2 to TRBJ1-4; no definite D call. From germline, CDR1 is WSHSY and CDR2 SAAADI. The CDR3 contains 14 residues. Deletions cut 0 bases from V and 3 bases from J, with 5 bases between.

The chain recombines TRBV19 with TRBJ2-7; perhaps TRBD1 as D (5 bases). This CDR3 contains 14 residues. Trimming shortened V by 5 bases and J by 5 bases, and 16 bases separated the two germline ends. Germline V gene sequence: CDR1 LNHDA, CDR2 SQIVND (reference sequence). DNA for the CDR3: TGTGCCAGTAGTCGGCAGGGTAATATCGACGAGCAGTACTTC. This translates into CASSRQGNIDEQYF. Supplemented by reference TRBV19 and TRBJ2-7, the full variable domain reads DGGITQSPKYLFRKEGQNVTLSCEQNLNHDAMYWYRQDPGQGLRLIYYSQIVNDFQKGDIAEGYSVSREKKESFPLTVTSAQKNPTAFYLCASSRQGNIDEQYFGPGTRLTVT.

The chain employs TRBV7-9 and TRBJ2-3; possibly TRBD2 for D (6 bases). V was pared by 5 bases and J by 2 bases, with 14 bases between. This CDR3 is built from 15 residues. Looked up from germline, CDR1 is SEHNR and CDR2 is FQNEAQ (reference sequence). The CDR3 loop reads CASSPGLPPTDTQYF. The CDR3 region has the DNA TGTGCCAGCAGCCCAGGACTACCCCCCACAGATACGCAGTATTTT.

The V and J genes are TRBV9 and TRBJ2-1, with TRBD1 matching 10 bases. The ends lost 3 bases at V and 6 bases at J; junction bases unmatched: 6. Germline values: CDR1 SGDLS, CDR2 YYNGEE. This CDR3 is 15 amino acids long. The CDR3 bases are TGTGCCAGCAGCGGTACGGGACAGGGGAGCAATGAGCAGTTCTTC. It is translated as CASSGTGQGSNEQFF. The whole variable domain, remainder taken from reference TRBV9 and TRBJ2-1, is DSGVTQTPKHLITATGQRVTLRCSPRSGDLSVYWYQQSLDQGLQFLIQYYNGEERAKGNILERFSAQQFPDLHSELNLSSLELGDSALYFCASSGTGQGSNEQFFGPGTRLTVL.

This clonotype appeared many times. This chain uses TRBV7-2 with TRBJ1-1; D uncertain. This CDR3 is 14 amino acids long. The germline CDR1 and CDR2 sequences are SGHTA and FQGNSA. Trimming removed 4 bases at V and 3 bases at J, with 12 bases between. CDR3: CASSSPGPYTEAFF. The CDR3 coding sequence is TGTGCCAGCAGCTCACCCGGCCCTTACACTGAAGCTTTCTTT. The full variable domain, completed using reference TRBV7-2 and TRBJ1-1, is GAGVSQSPSNKVTEKGKDVELRCDPISGHTALYWYRQSLGQGLEFLIYFQGNSAPDKSGLPSDRFSAERTGGSVSTLTIQRTQQEDSAVYLCASSSPGPYTEAFFGQGTRLTVV.

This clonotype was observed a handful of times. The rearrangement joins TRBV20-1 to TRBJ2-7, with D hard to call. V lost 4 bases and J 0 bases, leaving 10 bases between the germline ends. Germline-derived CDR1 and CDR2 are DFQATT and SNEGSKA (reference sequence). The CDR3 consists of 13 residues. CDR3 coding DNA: TGCAGTGCTATTCAGTTAGCCTCCTACGAGCAGTACTTC. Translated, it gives CSAIQLASYEQYF.

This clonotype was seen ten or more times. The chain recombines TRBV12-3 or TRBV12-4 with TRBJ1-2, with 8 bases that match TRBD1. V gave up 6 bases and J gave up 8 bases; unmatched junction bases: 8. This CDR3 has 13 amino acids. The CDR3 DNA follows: TGTGCCAGCAGACTTGGGACAGGTGGAGGCTACACCTTC. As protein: CASRLGTGGGYTF.

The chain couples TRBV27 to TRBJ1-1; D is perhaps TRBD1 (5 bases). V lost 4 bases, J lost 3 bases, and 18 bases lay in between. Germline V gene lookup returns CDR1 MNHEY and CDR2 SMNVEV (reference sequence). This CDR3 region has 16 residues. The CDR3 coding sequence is TGTGCCAGCAGTTACCGATCGGGGGAGAGGGACACTGAAGCTTTCTTT. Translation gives CASSYRSGERDTEAFF.

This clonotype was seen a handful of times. CDR3 residues: CASSPGTGGLETQYF. The CDR3 DNA sequence: TGTGCCAGCAGTCCCGGGACAGGGGGACTTGAGACCCAGTACTTC. The chain joins TRBV2 to TRBJ2-5; 11 nucleotides align to TRBD1. After removal of 5 bases from V and 5 bases from J, the junction contained 7 bases not matched to a gene. CDR1 is SNHLY and CDR2 is FYNNEI in the germline V gene. The CDR3 length is 15 residues.

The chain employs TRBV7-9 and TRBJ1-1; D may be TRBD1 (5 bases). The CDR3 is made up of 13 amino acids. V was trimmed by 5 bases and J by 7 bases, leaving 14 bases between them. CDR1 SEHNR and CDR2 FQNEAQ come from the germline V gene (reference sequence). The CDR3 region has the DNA TGTGCCAGCAGCCAAACTGGGGGGGGTGAAGCTTTCTTT. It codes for CASSQTGGGEAFF.

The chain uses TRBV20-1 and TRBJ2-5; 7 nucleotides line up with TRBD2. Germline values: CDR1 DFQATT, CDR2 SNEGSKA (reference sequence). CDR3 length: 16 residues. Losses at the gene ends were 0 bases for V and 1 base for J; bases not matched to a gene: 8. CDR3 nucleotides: TGCAGTGCTAGAGATCTCGGGGGAGGGCCCCAAGAGACCCAGTACTTC. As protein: CSARDLGGGPQETQYF.

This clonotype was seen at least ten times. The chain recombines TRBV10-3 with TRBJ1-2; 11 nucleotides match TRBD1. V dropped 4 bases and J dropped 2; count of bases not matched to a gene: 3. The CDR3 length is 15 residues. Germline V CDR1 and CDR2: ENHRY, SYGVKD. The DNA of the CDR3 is TGTGCCATCAGTGCCGGGACAGGGGGAAACTATGGCTACACCTTC. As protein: CAISAGTGGNYGYTF.

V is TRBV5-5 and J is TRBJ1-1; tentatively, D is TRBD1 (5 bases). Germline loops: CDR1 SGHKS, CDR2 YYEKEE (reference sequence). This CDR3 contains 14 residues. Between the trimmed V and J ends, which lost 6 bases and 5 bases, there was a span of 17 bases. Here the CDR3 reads CASTLGAQGTEAFF. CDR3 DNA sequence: TGTGCCAGCACCCTCGGGGCCCAAGGGACTGAAGCTTTCTTT.

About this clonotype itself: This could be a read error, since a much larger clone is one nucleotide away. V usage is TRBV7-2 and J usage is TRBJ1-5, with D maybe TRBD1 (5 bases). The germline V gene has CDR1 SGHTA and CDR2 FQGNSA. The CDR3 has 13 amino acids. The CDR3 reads CASSRTLNQPKHF. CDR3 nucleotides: TGTGCCAGCAGCCGGACACTCAATCAGCCCAAGCATTTT. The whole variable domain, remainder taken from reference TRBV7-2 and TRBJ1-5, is GAGVSQSPSNKVTEKGKDVELRCDPISGHTALYWYRQSLGQGLEFLIYFQGNSAPDKSGLPSDRFSAERTGGSVSTLTIQRTQQEDSAVYLCASSRTLNQPKHFGDGTRLSIL.

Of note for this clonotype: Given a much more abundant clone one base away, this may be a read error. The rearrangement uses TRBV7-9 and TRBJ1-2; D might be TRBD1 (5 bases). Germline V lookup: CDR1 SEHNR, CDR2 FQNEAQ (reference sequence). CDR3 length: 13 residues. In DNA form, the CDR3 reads TGTTCCAGCAGCTTCGGGGGGGACTATGGCTACACCTTC. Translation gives CSSSFGGDYGYTF.

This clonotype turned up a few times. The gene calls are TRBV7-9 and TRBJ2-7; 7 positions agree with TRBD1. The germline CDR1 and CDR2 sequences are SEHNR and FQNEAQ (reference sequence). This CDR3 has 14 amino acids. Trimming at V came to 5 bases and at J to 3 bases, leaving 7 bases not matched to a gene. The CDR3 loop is CASSQATGYYEQYF. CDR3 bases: TGTGCCAGCAGCCAAGCGACAGGGTACTACGAGCAGTACTTC.

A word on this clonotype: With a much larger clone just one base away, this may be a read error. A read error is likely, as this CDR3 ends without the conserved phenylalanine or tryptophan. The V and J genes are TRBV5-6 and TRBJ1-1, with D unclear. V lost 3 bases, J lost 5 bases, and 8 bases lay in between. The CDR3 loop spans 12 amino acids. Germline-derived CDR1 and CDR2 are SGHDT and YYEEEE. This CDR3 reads CASSSLGTEAFL. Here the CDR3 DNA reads TGTGCCAGCAGCTCGCTTGGGACTGAAGCTTTCTTA.

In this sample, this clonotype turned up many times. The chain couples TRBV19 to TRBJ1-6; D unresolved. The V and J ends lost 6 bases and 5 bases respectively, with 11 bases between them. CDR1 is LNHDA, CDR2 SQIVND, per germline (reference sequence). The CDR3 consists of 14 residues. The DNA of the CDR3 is TGTGCCAGTAGCTGGCGGACGAATAATTCACCCCTCCACTTT. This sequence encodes CASSWRTNNSPLHF.

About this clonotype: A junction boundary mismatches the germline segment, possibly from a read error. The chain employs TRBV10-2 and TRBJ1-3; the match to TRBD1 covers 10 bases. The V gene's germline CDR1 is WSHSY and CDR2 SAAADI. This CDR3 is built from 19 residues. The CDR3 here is CASTTDRGRVNPSGNTIYF. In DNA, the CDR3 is TGTGCCAGCACCACCGACAGGGGGCGTGTTAATCCCTCTGGAAACACCATATATTTT.

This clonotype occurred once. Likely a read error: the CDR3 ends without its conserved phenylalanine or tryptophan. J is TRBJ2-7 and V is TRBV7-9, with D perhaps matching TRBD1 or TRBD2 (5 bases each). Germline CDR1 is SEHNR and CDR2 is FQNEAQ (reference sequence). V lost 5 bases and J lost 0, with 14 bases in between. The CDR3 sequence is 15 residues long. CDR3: CASSTARGTSYEQYC. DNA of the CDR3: TGTGCCAGCAGCACCGCTCGAGGGACCTCCTACGAGCAGTACTGC.

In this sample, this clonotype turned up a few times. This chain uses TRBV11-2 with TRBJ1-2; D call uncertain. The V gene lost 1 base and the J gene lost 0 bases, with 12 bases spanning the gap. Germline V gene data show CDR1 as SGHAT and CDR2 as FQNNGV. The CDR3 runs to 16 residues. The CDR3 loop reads CASSLGPEFANYGYTF. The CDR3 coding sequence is TGTGCCAGCAGCTTAGGGCCAGAATTCGCTAACTATGGCTACACCTTC.